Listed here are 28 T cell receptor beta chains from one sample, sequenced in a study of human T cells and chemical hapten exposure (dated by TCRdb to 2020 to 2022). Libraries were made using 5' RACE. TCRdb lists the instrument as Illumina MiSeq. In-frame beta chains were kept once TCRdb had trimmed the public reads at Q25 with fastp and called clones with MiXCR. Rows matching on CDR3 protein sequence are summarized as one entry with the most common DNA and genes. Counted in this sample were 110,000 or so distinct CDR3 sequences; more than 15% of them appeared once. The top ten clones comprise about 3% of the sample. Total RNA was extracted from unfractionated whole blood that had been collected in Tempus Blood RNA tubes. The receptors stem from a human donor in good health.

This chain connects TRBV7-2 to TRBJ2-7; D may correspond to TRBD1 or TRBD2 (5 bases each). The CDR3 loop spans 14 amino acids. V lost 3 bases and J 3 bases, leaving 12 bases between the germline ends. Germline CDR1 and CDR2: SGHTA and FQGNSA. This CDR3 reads CASSLNRDVYEQYF. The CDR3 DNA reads TGTGCCAGCAGCTTGAACCGGGACGTCTACGAGCAGTACTTC.

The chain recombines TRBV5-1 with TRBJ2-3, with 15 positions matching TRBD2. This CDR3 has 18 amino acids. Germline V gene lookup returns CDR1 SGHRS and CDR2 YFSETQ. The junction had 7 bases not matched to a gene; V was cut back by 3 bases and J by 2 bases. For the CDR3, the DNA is TGCGCCAGCAGCTACGGACTAGCGGGAGGGCGGGCCACAGATACGCAGTATTTT. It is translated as CASSYGLAGGRATDTQYF.

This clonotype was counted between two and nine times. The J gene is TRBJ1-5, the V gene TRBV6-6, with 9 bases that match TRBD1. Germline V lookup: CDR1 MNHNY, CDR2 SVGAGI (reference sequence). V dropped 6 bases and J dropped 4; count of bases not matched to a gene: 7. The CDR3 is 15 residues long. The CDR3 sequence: CASSPQGAGNQPQHF. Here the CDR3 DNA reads TGTGCCAGCAGCCCACAGGGGGCTGGGAATCAGCCCCAGCATTTT.

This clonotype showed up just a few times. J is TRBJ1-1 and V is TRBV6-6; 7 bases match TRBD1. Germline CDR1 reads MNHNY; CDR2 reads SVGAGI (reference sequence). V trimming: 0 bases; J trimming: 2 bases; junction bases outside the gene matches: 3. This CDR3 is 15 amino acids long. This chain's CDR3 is CASSYSRGPNTEAFF. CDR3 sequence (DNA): TGTGCCAGCAGTTACTCGAGGGGGCCCAACACTGAAGCTTTCTTT.

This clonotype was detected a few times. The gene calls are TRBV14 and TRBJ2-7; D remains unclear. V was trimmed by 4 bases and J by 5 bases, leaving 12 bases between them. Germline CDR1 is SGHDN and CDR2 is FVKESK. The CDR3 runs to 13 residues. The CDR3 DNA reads TGTGCCAGCAGCCGATTCAAAGGGAACGAGCAGTACTTC. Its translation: CASSRFKGNEQYF.

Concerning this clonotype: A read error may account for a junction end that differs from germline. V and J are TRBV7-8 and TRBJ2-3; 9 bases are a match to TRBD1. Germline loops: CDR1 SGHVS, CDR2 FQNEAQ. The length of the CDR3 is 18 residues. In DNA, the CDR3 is TGTGTCAGCAGCTTACAGGGGGCGAGAGGGGGCCGAAGAGATACGCAGTATTTT. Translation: CVSSLQGARGGRRDTQYF.

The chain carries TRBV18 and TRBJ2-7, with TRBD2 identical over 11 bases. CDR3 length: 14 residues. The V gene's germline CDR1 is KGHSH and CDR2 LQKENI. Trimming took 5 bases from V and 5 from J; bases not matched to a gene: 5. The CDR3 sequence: CASSAVLAGDEQYF. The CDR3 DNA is TGTGCCAGCTCAGCAGTACTAGCGGGGGACGAGCAGTACTTC.

CDR3 protein: CAWGQGAYEQYF. The CDR3, as DNA: TGTGCCTGGGGACAGGGGGCCTACGAGCAGTACTTC. This chain connects TRBV30 to TRBJ2-7, with 10 nucleotides matching TRBD1. Unmatched junction bases numbered 0, after V lost 5 bases and J lost 2 bases. The CDR3 is 12 residues long. Germline assignment: CDR1 GTSNPN and CDR2 SVGIG (reference sequence).

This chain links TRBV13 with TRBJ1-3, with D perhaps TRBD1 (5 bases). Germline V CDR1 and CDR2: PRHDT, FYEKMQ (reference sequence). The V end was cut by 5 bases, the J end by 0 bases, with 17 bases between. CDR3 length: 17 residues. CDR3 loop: CASSPAGRGSSGNTIYF. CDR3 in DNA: TGTGCCAGCAGCCCGGCGGGTCGGGGGAGCTCTGGAAACACCATATATTTT.

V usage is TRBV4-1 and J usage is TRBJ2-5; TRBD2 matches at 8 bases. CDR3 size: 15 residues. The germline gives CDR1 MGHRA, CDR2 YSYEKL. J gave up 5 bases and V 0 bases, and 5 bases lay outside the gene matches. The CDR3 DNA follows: TGCGCCAGCAGCCAAGACGACGGGAGGGTGGAGACCCAGTACTTC. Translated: CASSQDDGRVETQYF.

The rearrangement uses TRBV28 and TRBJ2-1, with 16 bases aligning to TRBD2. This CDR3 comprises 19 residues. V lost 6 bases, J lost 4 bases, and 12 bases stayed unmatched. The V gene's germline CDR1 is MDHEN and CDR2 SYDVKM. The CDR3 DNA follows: TGTGCCAGCAGGCCGGGACTAGCGGGAGGGCCAGGTACTTACAATGAGCAGTTCTTC. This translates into CASRPGLAGGPGTYNEQFF.

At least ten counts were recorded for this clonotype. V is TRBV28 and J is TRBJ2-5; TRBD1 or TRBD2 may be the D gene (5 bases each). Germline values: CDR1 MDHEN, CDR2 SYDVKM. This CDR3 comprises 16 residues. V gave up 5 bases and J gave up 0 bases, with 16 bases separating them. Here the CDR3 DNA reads TGTGCCAGCAGTCTCGCCGGGTTGGGGGACCAAGAGACCCAGTACTTC. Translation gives CASSLAGLGDQETQYF.

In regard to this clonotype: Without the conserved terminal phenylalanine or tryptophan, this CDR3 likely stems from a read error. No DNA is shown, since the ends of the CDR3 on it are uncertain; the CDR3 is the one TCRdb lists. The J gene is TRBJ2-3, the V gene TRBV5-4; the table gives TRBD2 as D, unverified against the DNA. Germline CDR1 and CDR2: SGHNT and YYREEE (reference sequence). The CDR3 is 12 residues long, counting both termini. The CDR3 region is CASSLDVAGEYI.

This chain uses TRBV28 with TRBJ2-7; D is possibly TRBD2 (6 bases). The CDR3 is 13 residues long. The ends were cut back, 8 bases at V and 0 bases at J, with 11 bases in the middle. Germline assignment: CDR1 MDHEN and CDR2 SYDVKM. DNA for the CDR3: TGTGCCAGCTTGGGAGGCAGCTCCTACGAGCAGTACTTC. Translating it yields CASLGGSSYEQYF.

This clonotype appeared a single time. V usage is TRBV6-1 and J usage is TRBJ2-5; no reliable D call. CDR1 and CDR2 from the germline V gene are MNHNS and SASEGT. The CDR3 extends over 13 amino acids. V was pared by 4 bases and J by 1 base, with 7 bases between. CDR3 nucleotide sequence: TGTGCCAGCAGTGGATCGATCCAAGAGACCCAGTACTTC. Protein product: CASSGSIQETQYF.

The CDR3 sequence is CAWSMTNEQFF. In DNA, the CDR3 is TGTGCCTGGAGTATGACCAATGAGCAGTTCTTC. This chain links TRBV30 with TRBJ2-1; D ambiguous. The germline CDR1 and CDR2 sequences are GTSNPN and SVGIG (reference sequence). The CDR3 is 11 residues long. V lost 2 bases to trimming and J lost 6 bases, with 5 bases between them.

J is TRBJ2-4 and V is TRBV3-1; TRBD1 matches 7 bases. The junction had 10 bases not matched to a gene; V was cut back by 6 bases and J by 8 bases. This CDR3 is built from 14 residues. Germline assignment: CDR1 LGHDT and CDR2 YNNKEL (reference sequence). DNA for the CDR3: TGTGCCAGCAGAAAGACAGGGCAAGGAGACATTCAGTACTTC. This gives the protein CASRKTGQGDIQYF.

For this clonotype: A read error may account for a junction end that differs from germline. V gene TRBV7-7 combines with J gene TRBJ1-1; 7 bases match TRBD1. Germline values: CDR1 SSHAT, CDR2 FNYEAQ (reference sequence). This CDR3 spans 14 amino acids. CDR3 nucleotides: TGTGCTAGCAGCTACAACAGGGGAGAGACTGAAGCTTTCTTT. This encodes CASSYNRGETEAFF.

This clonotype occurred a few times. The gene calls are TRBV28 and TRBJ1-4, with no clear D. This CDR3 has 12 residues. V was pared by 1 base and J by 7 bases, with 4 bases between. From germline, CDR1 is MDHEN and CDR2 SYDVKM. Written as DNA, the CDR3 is TGTGCCAGCAGTTTATTCGGTGAAAAACTGTTTTTT. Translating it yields CASSLFGEKLFF.

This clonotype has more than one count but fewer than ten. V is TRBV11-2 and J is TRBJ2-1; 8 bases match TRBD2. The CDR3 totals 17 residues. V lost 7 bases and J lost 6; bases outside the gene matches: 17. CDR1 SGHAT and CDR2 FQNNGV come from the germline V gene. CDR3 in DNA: TGTGCCAGCACCCCAGTGGGGCGGGAGGTCTACTTCAATGAGCAGTTCTTC. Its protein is CASTPVGREVYFNEQFF.

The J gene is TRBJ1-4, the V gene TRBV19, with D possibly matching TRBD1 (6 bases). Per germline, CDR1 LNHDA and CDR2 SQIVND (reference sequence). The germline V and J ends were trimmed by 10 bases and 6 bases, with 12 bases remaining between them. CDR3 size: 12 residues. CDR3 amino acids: CATFGGDEKLFF. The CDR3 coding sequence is TGTGCCACCTTTGGGGGCGATGAAAAACTGTTTTTT.

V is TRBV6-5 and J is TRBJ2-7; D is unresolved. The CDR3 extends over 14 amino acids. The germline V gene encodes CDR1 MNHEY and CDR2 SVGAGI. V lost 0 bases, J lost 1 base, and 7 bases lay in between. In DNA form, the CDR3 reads TGTGCCAGCAGTTACTCTGGACCGTCCTACGAGCAGTACTTC. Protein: CASSYSGPSYEQYF.

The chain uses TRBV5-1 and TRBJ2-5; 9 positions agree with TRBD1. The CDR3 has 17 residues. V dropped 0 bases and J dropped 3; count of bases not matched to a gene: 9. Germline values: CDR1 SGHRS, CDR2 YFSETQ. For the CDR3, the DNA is TGCGCCAGCAGCTTGGTAGCCCCGGGACAGGGAAAAGAGACCCAGTACTTC. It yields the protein CASSLVAPGQGKETQYF.

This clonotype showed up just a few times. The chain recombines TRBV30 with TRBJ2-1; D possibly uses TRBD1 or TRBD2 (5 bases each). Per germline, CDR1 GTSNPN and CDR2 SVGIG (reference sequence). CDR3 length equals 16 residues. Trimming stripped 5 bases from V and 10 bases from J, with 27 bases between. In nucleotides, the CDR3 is TGTGCCTGGGCACCCCCACCGGGACCACTATCTCGGGAGCAGTTCTTC. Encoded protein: CAWAPPPGPLSREQFF.

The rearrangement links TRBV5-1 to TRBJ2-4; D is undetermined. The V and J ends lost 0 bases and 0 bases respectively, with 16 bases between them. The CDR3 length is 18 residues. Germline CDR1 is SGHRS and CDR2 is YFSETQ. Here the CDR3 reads CASSLEGSLNLAKNIQYF. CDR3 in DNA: TGCGCCAGCAGCTTGGAAGGCAGCCTTAATCTAGCCAAAAACATTCAGTACTTC.

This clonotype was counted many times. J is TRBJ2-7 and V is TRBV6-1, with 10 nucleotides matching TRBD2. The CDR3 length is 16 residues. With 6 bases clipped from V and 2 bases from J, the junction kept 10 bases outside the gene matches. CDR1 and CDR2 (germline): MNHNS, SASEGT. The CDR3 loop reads CASRDSPSGSTYEQYF. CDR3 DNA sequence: TGTGCCAGCAGAGACTCCCCTAGCGGGAGTACCTACGAGCAGTACTTC.

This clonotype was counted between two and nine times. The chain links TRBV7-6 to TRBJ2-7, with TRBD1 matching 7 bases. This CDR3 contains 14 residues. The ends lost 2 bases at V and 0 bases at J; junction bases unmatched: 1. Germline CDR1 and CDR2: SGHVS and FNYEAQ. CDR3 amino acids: CASSLTGVSYEQYF. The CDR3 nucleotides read TGTGCCAGCAGCTTAACAGGGGTCTCCTACGAGCAGTACTTC.

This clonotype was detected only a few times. The CDR3 spells CASSTPTSGAYEQYF. The CDR3 region has the DNA TGTGCCAGCAGTACCCCGACTAGCGGGGCCTACGAGCAGTACTTC. The V gene is TRBV28, the J gene TRBJ2-7; 11 bases are shared with TRBD2. J lost 2 bases, V lost 5 bases, and 5 bases had no gene match. The CDR3 has 15 residues. Germline values: CDR1 MDHEN, CDR2 SYDVKM.